Presented here are 10 T cell receptor beta chains from one specimen sequenced in a study of low-dose radiotherapy and immunotherapy resistance in tumors. cDNA synthesis used a TRAV/TRBV-specific primer set for both chains. With a constant-region primer and a V-primer adapter, TCRs were subjected to roughly 20 PCR cycles of amplification. TCRdb reanalysed the reads using MiXCR and keeps one entry per CDR3 protein. The sample shows around 80,000 distinct CDR3 sequences, approximately 20% of them seen only once. Time point denoted: before trial treatment. The specimen was PBMCs, collected before treatment. All receptors derive from a male donor with prostate cancer.

Of note for this clonotype: This is likely an artifact of a read error, given a far larger clone one base away. The gene calls are TRBV14 and TRBJ2-4; a weak D match, TRBD1 (6 bases). The germline CDR1 and CDR2 sequences are SGHDN and FVKESK. This CDR3 has 16 residues. Trimming took 0 bases from V and 13 from J, leaving 22 bases between them. The CDR3 DNA reads TGTGCCAGCAGCCAAGAGGTGGACAGCACGTACAATGAGCAGTACTTC. It codes for CASSQEVDSTYNEQYF.

J is TRBJ2-4 and V is TRBV7-2; D tentatively fits TRBD1 or TRBD2 (5 bases each). Between the trimmed V and J ends, which lost 5 bases and 2 bases, there was a span of 10 bases. Germline V lookup: CDR1 SGHTA, CDR2 FQGNSA. The CDR3 runs to 14 residues. This CDR3 is CASSNRDPKNIQYF. The CDR3 nucleotides read TGTGCCAGCAGCAACCGGGACCCCAAAAACATTCAGTACTTC. Looking up the rest from reference TRBV7-2 and TRBJ2-4 gives the full variable domain: GAGVSQSPSNKVTEKGKDVELRCDPISGHTALYWYRQSLGQGLEFLIYFQGNSAPDKSGLPSDRFSAERTGGSVSTLTIQRTQQEDSAVYLCASSNRDPKNIQYFGAGTRLSVL.

This clonotype was found many times. The genes are TRBV10-3 and TRBJ1-1, with 12 bases lining up with TRBD1. Per the germline V gene, CDR1 is ENHRY and CDR2 is SYGVKD. The CDR3 consists of 16 residues. With 3 bases clipped from V and 4 bases from J, the junction kept 6 bases outside the gene matches. CDR3 sequence: CAISERAGQGATEAFF. Here the CDR3 DNA reads TGTGCCATCAGTGAAAGAGCGGGACAGGGGGCCACTGAAGCTTTCTTT.

As regards this clonotype: A much larger clone lies a single base off, so this may be a read error. This CDR3 fails to terminate in the conserved phenylalanine or tryptophan, so it likely reflects a read error. This chain joins TRBV7-2 and TRBJ2-7; no clear D gene. This CDR3 region has 11 residues. The V end was cut by 2 bases, the J end by 5 bases, with 4 bases between. Per the germline V gene, CDR1 is SGHTA and CDR2 is FQGNSA. DNA of the CDR3: TGTGCCAGCAGCTTATCCCACGAGCAGTACATC. Translated: CASSLSHEQYI.

This clonotype appeared many times. V is TRBV6-1 and J is TRBJ2-3; TRBD1 matches at 9 bases. Unmatched junction bases numbered 8, after V lost 3 bases and J lost 7 bases. CDR1 is MNHNS, CDR2 SASEGT, per germline. This CDR3 spans 15 amino acids. CDR3 protein: CASSDRDRVGNTQYF. In DNA form, the CDR3 reads TGTGCCAGCAGTGACCGGGACAGGGTCGGGAATACGCAGTATTTT.

Ten or more counts support this clonotype. The chain joins TRBV2 to TRBJ2-2; 10 positions match TRBD2. In germline, CDR1 is SNHLY, CDR2 FYNNEI. The CDR3 has 14 residues. Trimming removed 6 bases from V and 4 bases from J; junction bases left unmatched: 2. In DNA form, the CDR3 reads TGTGCCAGCAGAGCGGGGGGGCGCACCGGGGAGCTGTTTTTT. It translates to CASRAGGRTGELFF.

This clonotype was detected ten times or more. V and J are TRBV27 and TRBJ2-1, with D perhaps matching TRBD2 (6 bases). Trimming cost V 6 bases and J 4 bases, with 22 bases left between them. The CDR3 loop spans 17 amino acids. Germline CDR1 reads MNHEY; CDR2 reads SMNVEV (reference sequence). This CDR3 reads CASSPKMGGAGYNEQFF. The CDR3 nucleotides read TGTGCCAGCAGCCCTAAAATGGGGGGTGCGGGTTACAATGAGCAGTTCTTC.

The chain has TRBV6-5 and TRBJ1-1; weak D call: TRBD1 (5 bases). CDR1 and CDR2 (germline): MNHEY, SVGAGI. The CDR3 totals 11 residues. Trimming left V 2 bases short and J 9 bases short, with 7 bases between. This chain's CDR3 is CASSYRGKAFF. CDR3 nucleotides: TGTGCCAGCAGTTACAGGGGAAAAGCTTTCTTT.

In this sample, this clonotype turned up many times. The chain combines TRBV24-1 with TRBJ2-3; 11 bases are a match to TRBD1. V trimming: 4 bases; J trimming: 6 bases; junction bases outside the gene matches: 8. The germline CDR1 and CDR2 sequences are KGHDR and SFDVKD. The CDR3 sequence is 16 residues long. CDR3 sequence: CATSEEGQGVSDTQYF. CDR3 sequence (DNA): TGTGCCACCAGTGAGGAGGGACAGGGGGTTTCGGATACGCAGTATTTT.

This clonotype occurred many times. The V gene is TRBV28, the J gene TRBJ1-6; D is uncertain. V lost 6 bases and J lost 9, with 15 bases in between. Germline V gene lookup returns CDR1 MDHEN and CDR2 SYDVKM. CDR3 length: 14 amino acids. The CDR3 reads CASSPPARGSPLHF. In DNA form, the CDR3 reads TGTGCCAGCAGCCCTCCCGCGCGGGGTTCACCCCTCCACTTT.